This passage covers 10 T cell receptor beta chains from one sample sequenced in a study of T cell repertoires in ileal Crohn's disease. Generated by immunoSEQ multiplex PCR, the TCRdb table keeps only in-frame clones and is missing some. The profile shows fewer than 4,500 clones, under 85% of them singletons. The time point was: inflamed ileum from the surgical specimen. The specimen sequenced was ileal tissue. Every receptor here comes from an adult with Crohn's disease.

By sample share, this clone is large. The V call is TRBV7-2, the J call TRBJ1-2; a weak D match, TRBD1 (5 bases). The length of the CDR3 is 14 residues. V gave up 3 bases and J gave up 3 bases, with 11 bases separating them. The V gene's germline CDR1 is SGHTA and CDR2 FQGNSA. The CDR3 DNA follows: TGTGCCAGCAGCTTTTCCAGGGACGACTATGGCTACACCTTC. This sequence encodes CASSFSRDDYGYTF.

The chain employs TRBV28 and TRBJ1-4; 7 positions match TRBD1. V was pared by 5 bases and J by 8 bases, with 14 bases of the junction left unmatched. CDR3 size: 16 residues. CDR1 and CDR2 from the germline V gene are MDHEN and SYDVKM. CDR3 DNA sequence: TGTGCCAGCAGTCATCCGAGGGGGCAGCACGTGGAAAAACTGTTTTTT. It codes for CASSHPRGQHVEKLFF.

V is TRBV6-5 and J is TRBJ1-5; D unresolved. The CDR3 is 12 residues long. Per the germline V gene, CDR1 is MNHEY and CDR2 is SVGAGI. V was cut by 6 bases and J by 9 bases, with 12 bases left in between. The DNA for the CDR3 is TGTGCCAGCAGCTTACAGTTACCGCCCCAGCATTTT. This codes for CASSLQLPPQHF.

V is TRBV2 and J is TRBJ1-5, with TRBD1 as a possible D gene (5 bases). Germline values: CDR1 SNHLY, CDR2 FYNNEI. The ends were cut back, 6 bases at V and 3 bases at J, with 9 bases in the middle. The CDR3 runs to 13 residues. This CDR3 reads CASRVTANQPQHF. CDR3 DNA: TGTGCCAGCAGGGTGACAGCCAATCAGCCCCAGCATTTT.

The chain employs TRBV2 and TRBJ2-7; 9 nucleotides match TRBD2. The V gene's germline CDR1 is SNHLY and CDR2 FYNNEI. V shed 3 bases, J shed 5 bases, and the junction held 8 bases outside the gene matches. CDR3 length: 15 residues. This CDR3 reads CASSDSWTSVHEQYF. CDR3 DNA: TGTGCCAGCAGTGATTCTTGGACTAGCGTTCACGAGCAGTACTTC.

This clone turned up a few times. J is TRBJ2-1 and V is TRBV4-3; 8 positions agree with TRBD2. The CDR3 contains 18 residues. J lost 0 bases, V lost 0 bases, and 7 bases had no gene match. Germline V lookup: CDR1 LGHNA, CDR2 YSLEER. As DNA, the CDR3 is TGCGCCAGCAGCCAAGATCACCGCGGGAGGAGCTCCTACAATGAGCAGTTCTTC. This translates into CASSQDHRGRSSYNEQFF.

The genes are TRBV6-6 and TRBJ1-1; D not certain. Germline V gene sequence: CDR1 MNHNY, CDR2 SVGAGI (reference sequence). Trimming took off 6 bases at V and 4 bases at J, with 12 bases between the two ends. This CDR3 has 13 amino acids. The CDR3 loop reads CASRLGIGTEAFF. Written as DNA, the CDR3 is TGTGCCAGCAGATTGGGGATTGGCACTGAAGCTTTCTTT.

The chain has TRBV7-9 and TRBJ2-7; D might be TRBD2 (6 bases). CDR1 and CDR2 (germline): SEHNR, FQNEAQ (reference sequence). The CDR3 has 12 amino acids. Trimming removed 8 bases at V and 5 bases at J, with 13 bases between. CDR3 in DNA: TGTGCCAGCGGCCCCGCGGGGAACGAGCAGTACTTC. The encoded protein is CASGPAGNEQYF.

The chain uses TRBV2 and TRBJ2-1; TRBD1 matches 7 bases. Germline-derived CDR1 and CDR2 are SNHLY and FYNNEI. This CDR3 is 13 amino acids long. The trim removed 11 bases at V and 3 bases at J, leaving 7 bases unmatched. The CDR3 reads CAFRTGHYNEQFF. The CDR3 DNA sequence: TGTGCCTTCCGGACAGGCCACTACAATGAGCAGTTCTTC.

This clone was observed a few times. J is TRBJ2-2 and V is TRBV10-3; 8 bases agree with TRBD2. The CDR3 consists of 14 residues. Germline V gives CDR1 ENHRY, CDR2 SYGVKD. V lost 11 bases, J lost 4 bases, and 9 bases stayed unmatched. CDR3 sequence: CASLAGLGTGELFF. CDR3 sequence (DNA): TGTGCCTCCTTAGCGGGGTTGGGCACCGGGGAGCTGTTTTTT.